This TCR beta chain derives from a study of T cell responses to AZD1222 COVID-19 vaccine. Whole-study results and caveats: Nearly half of the spike-specific TCRs reportedly recognize variant regions that carry no mutations. Among those given AZD1222, only six or seven were seropositive at baseline. Researchers report vaccine-associated CD4 TCRs spanning spike, with dominance at 160-218 and 743-854.

Notes on this clone: Its target is unknown.

Produced via immunoSEQ multiplex PCR; TCRdb's table is partial and in-frame only. The sample lists nearly 110,000 clones, around 90% seen once, with 3.5% to 4.5% in the top ten. The CDR3 has 16 amino acids. Germline trimming cut 0 bases from V and 4 bases from J; bases unmatched to any gene: 6. In germline, CDR1 is LGHNA, CDR2 YSLEER. The V and J genes are TRBV4-3 and TRBJ2-1; TRBD2 matches at 7 bases. Sample: peripheral blood, taken on day 0 of AZD1222 vaccination. This sequence was found in an adult in good health. CDR3 amino acids: CASSQEGLADYNEQFF. For the CDR3, the DNA is TGCGCCAGCAGCCAAGAGGGGCTAGCGGATTACAATGAGCAGTTCTTC.